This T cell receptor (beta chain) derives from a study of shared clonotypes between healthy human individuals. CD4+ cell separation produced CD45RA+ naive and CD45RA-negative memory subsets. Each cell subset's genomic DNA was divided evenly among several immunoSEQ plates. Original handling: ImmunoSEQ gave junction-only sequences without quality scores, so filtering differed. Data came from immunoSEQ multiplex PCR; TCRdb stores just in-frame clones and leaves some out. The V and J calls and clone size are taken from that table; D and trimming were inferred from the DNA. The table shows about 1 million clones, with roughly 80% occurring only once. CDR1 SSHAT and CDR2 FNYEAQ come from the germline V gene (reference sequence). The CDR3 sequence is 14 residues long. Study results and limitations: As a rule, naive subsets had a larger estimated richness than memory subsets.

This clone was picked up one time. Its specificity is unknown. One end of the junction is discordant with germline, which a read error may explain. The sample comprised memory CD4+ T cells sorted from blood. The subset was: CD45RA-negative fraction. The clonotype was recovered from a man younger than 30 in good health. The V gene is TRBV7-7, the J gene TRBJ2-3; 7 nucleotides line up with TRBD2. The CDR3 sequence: CASSSGGFTDTQYF. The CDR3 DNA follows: TGTGCTAGCAGCTCCGGGGGGTTTACAGATACGCAGTATTTT.